This T cell receptor beta chain was captured in a study of Graves' ophthalmopathy and Graves' hyperthyroidism. Regarding the study as a whole: Blood also contained most of the expanded thyroid clonotypes above 0.001 frequency.

This clonotype came up many times. Antigen specificity is unknown. This CDR3 is built from 19 residues. Germline CDR1 SNHLY, CDR2 FYNNEI. Trimming pared 3 bases from V and 3 bases from J, leaving 24 bases between. Amplified TCR beta CDR3 regions were obtained using RNA transcripts as template. Second-round multiplex PCR came after first-round RT-PCR with HTBI primers. TCRdb re-called the multiplex PCR reads with MiXCR, one entry per CDR3 protein. The sample gives a few hundred thousand distinct CDR3 sequences, 17% of which show up once; 2% to 2.5% is in the top ten. V is TRBV2 and J is TRBJ2-4; D is possibly TRBD1 (6 bases). The sequenced material came from peripheral blood. The TCR was taken from an adult woman with stable Graves' hyperthyroidism. The CDR3 bases are TGTGCCAGCAGTGAGGGAAAACTTACAGGGACGTTAATCAAAAACATTCAGTACTTC. It yields the protein CASSEGKLTGTLIKNIQYF.